The 27 T cell receptor beta chains presented below share a single source sample, sequenced in a study of blood T cell repertoires in COVID-19. Clones were sequenced by immunoSEQ multiplex PCR, and TCRdb holds only the in-frame ones, with some missing. This sample yields around 430,000 clones, of which 88% are seen a single time; around 13% belongs to the top ten. Sequencing was done on a sample of peripheral blood. Receptor source: a woman aged 45 to 65 with COVID-19, enrolled during active disease.

Only one count was recorded for this clone. V is TRBV2 and J is TRBJ1-1; 7 bases map to TRBD1. Germline trimming cut 4 bases from V and 6 bases from J; bases unmatched to any gene: 5. Germline CDR1 SNHLY, CDR2 FYNNEI. This CDR3 contains 13 residues. CDR3 sequence (DNA): TGTGCCAGCAGTGCAACAGGGGTTCCTGAAGCTTTCTTT. Translated: CASSATGVPEAFF.

The J gene is TRBJ1-6, the V gene TRBV28; TRBD1 might be the D (5 bases). V lost 7 bases and J lost 4, with 8 bases in between. Germline V CDR1 and CDR2: MDHEN, SYDVKM. CDR3 length: 13 residues. The CDR3 is CASTQGYNSPLHF. CDR3 nucleotide sequence: TGTGCCAGCACCCAGGGTTATAATTCACCCCTCCACTTT.

This clone was seen only once. The chain joins TRBV28 to TRBJ1-2, with D maybe TRBD1 (5 bases). Between the trimmed V and J ends, which lost 10 bases and 2 bases, there was a span of 20 bases. The CDR3 extends over 15 amino acids. Germline assignment: CDR1 MDHEN and CDR2 SYDVKM. The CDR3 nucleotides read TGTGCCATCTTGGGGGGACCCCCGGGCAACTATGGCTACACCTTC. It yields the protein CAILGGPPGNYGYTF.

The chain is built from TRBV12-3 or TRBV12-4 and TRBJ1-6; D not certain. The CDR3 loop spans 13 amino acids. The V end was cut by 1 base, the J end by 6 bases, with 4 bases between. The CDR3 loop is CASSLGSNSPLHF. Here the CDR3 DNA reads TGTGCCAGCAGTTTAGGCAGTAATTCACCCCTCCACTTT.

This chain connects TRBV29-1 to TRBJ1-4; TRBD1 is a possible D gene (6 bases). In germline, CDR1 is SQVTM, CDR2 ANQGSEA. The CDR3 loop spans 11 amino acids. Between the trimmed V and J ends, which lost 2 bases and 13 bases, there was a span of 11 bases. CDR3 loop: CSVESGEGLFF. CDR3 coding DNA: TGCAGCGTTGAATCAGGGGAGGGACTGTTTTTT.

The V call is TRBV12-3 or TRBV12-4, the J call TRBJ2-3; 7 bases fit TRBD2. The length of the CDR3 is 13 residues. V gave up 10 bases and J gave up 5 bases; unmatched junction bases: 9. In DNA, the CDR3 is TGTGCCACCACTGGGGGGGGAGGAGATACGCAGTATTTT. Its protein product is CATTGGGGDTQYF.

A remark on this clone: Additional DNA sequences in this sample encode the identical CDR3. This rearrangement joins TRBV6-5 to TRBJ2-2; possibly TRBD1 for D (6 bases). Trimming pared 5 bases from V and 1 base from J, leaving 11 bases between. This CDR3 has 15 amino acids. Per the germline V gene, CDR1 is MNHEY and CDR2 is SVGAGI. CDR3 protein: CASSRGQLNTGELFF. DNA for the CDR3: TGTGCCAGCAGTCGTGGACAGCTGAACACCGGGGAGCTGTTTTTT.

The rearrangement links TRBV2 to TRBJ1-4; D ambiguous. The germline V gene encodes CDR1 SNHLY and CDR2 FYNNEI. This CDR3 is built from 15 residues. Trimming stripped 5 bases from V and 4 bases from J, with 14 bases between. This CDR3 is CASSPQSGFNEKLFF. DNA of the CDR3: TGTGCCAGCAGTCCTCAGTCGGGGTTTAATGAAAAACTGTTTTTT.

The V call is TRBV7-9, the J call TRBJ2-1; D is unresolved. The CDR3 extends over 13 amino acids. Trimming pared 1 base from V and 10 bases from J, leaving 11 bases between. Germline V gives CDR1 SEHNR, CDR2 FQNEAQ (reference sequence). The DNA for the CDR3 is TGTGCCAGCAGCTTAGTGGAGCCCGAGGAGCAGTTCTTC. Protein sequence: CASSLVEPEEQFF.

The V gene is TRBV6-6, the J gene TRBJ1-1; possibly TRBD1 for D (6 bases). With 6 bases removed from V and 4 bases from J, the gap between germline ends came to 9 bases. Germline lookup yields CDR1 MNHNY and CDR2 SVGAGI (reference sequence). The CDR3 is 12 amino acids. This chain's CDR3 is CASSRGSTEAFF. The CDR3 DNA is TGTGCCAGCAGCAGGGGAAGCACTGAAGCTTTCTTT.

The gene calls are TRBV29-1 and TRBJ1-2, with D possibly matching TRBD1 (6 bases). Between the trimmed V and J ends, which lost 5 bases and 7 bases, there was a span of 11 bases. Germline-derived CDR1 and CDR2 are SQVTM and ANQGSEA. This CDR3 is 11 amino acids long. This CDR3 is CSVRGAGGYTF. CDR3 in DNA: TGCAGCGTTCGGGGGGCGGGTGGCTACACCTTC.

V gene TRBV10-3 combines with J gene TRBJ1-1; D is undetermined. The CDR3 totals 13 residues. Germline CDR1 reads ENHRY; CDR2 reads SYGVKD. V was clipped by 2 bases and J by 8 bases, with 12 bases between them. The DNA of the CDR3 is TGTGCCATCAGTGAGACCGAGGCCACAGAAGCTTTCTTT. It codes for CAISETEATEAFF.

The CDR3 nucleotides are TGTGCCAGCAGCTTATCGGGGGGTAATTTTCCGTACAATGAGCAGTTCTTC. As protein: CASSLSGGNFPYNEQFF. The rearrangement joins TRBV7-3 to TRBJ2-1; 7 bases map to TRBD2. Per the germline V gene, CDR1 is SGHTA and CDR2 is FQGTGA. The CDR3 is 17 residues long. J gave up 4 bases and V 2 bases, and 11 bases lay outside the gene matches.

This sequence joins TRBV13 and TRBJ2-3; unclear D gene. Trimming pared 3 bases from V and 5 bases from J, leaving 6 bases between. The germline gives CDR1 PRHDT, CDR2 FYEKMQ (reference sequence). CDR3 length: 12 residues. This CDR3 is CASSFSRDTQYF. In nucleotides, the CDR3 is TGTGCCAGCAGCTTCTCCCGAGATACGCAGTATTTT.

V and J are TRBV5-1 and TRBJ2-7; 7 bases line up with TRBD1. CDR1 and CDR2 from the germline V gene are SGHRS and YFSETQ. Losses at the gene ends were 4 bases for V and 3 bases for J; bases not matched to a gene: 7. The CDR3 has 14 amino acids. The CDR3: CASSQRQGRYEQYF. The CDR3 nucleotides read TGCGCCAGCAGCCAAAGACAGGGCCGCTACGAGCAGTACTTC. The full variable domain, with the rest looked up from reference TRBV5-1 and TRBJ2-7, is KAGVTQTPRYLIKTRGQQVTLSCSPISGHRSVSWYQQTPGQGLQFLFEYFSETQRNKGNFPGRFSGRQFSNSRSEMNVSTLELGDSALYLCASSQRQGRYEQYFGPGTRLTVT.

The chain uses TRBV7-9 and TRBJ2-2; the match to TRBD2 covers 11 bases. V dropped 6 bases and J dropped 4; count of bases not matched to a gene: 4. Germline V gene data show CDR1 as SEHNR and CDR2 as FQNEAQ (reference sequence). CDR3 size: 15 residues. The CDR3 reads CASSPSGGPTGELFF. CDR3 DNA sequence: TGTGCCAGCAGTCCTAGCGGGGGGCCCACCGGGGAGCTGTTTTTT.

This rearrangement joins TRBV3-1 (or the pseudogene TRBV3-2) to TRBJ2-3, with 10 bases lining up with TRBD2. There are 16 residues in the CDR3. The V gene's germline CDR1 is LGHDT and CDR2 YNNKEL (reference sequence). V dropped 5 bases and J dropped 0; count of bases not matched to a gene: 5. The CDR3 is CASSGGLAESTDTQYF. The CDR3 nucleotides are TGTGCCAGCAGCGGCGGACTAGCGGAAAGCACAGATACGCAGTATTTT.

This chain joins TRBV19 and TRBJ2-5; TRBD1 is a possible D gene (5 bases). This CDR3 spans 13 amino acids. Trimming left V 3 bases short and J 5 bases short, with 10 bases between. CDR1 is LNHDA, CDR2 SQIVND, per germline (reference sequence). The CDR3 region has the DNA TGTGCCAGTAGTATGGGCAGGGCGGAGACCCAGTACTTC. Protein: CASSMGRAETQYF.

In this sample, this clone turned up a few times. The CDR3 DNA sequence: TGTGCCAGCAGCGTCAAGGAGGAGCAGTACTTC. It encodes CASSVKEEQYF. The chain joins TRBV7-9 to TRBJ2-7; unclear D gene. The V end was cut by 5 bases, the J end by 7 bases, with 9 bases between. This CDR3 comprises 11 residues. Germline CDR1 SEHNR, CDR2 FQNEAQ (reference sequence).

On this clone itself: This CDR3 is also generated by other DNA sequences in the sample. The chain combines TRBV5-1 with TRBJ1-1; D is ambiguous. Deletions cut 2 bases from V and 3 bases from J, with 8 bases between. This CDR3 spans 13 amino acids. Germline V gives CDR1 SGHRS, CDR2 YFSETQ. The CDR3 sequence: CASSLAGDTEAFF. Here the CDR3 DNA reads TGCGCCAGCAGCTTAGCGGGAGACACTGAAGCTTTCTTT.

The chain joins TRBV7-3 to TRBJ2-7; TRBD1 is a possible D gene (6 bases). Trimming left V 5 bases short and J 6 bases short, with 14 bases between. The CDR3 spans 13 residues. The germline V gene has CDR1 SGHTA and CDR2 FQGTGA. The DNA for the CDR3 is TGTGCCAGCAGCCAGGTCCAGGGGCTCGAGCAGTACTTC. The encoded protein is CASSQVQGLEQYF. Based on the CDR3 plus reference TRBV7-3 and TRBJ2-7, the full variable domain is GAGVSQTPSNKVTEKGKYVELRCDPISGHTALYWYRQSLGQGPEFLIYFQGTGAADDSGLPNDRFFAVRPEGSVSTLKIQRTERGDSAVYLCASSQVQGLEQYFGPGTRLTVT.

This clone has more than one count but fewer than ten. J is TRBJ2-1 and V is TRBV3-1 (or the pseudogene TRBV3-2); D is unclear. The CDR3 has 13 amino acids. V gave up 1 base and J gave up 5 bases, with 6 bases separating them. Per the germline V gene, CDR1 is LGHDT and CDR2 is YNNKEL (reference sequence). CDR3 region: CASSQVFNNEQFF. The CDR3 DNA reads as TGTGCCAGCAGCCAAGTCTTTAACAATGAGCAGTTCTTC.

This chain links TRBV24-1 with TRBJ1-2; the D is unclear. The V end was cut by 6 bases, the J end by 4 bases, with 14 bases between. The length of the CDR3 is 14 residues. In germline, CDR1 is KGHDR, CDR2 SFDVKD. CDR3 nucleotide sequence: TGTGCCACCAGTTCCCAGAGGGAGACCTATGGCTACACCTTC. This codes for CATSSQRETYGYTF.

The chain links TRBV15 to TRBJ2-5; weak D call: TRBD2 (7 bases). CDR3 length: 16 amino acids. The germline V gene has CDR1 LNHNV and CDR2 YYDKDF (reference sequence). Trimming shortened V by 0 bases and J by 2 bases, and 13 bases separated the two germline ends. The CDR3 loop reads CATSRDLRGQQETQYF. DNA of the CDR3: TGTGCCACCAGCAGAGATCTGCGGGGGCAACAAGAGACCCAGTACTTC.

The V call is TRBV5-6, the J call TRBJ2-1, with D uncertain. CDR1 is SGHDT and CDR2 is YYEEEE in the germline V gene. There are 14 residues in the CDR3. Trimming took off 2 bases at V and 0 bases at J, with 6 bases between the two ends. The CDR3 DNA follows: TGTGCCAGCAGCTTAACCGGCTCCTACAATGAGCAGTTCTTC. It codes for CASSLTGSYNEQFF.

For the CDR3, the DNA is TGTGCCAGCAGCGTGGCAGGGAATTCGGAGGAGACCCAGTACTTC. It encodes CASSVAGNSEETQYF. The chain joins TRBV9 to TRBJ2-5, with a possible D match to TRBD1 (5 bases). The CDR3 length is 15 residues. Trimming removed 2 bases from V and 5 bases from J, with 16 bases in between. The germline gives CDR1 SGDLS, CDR2 YYNGEE.

This chain connects TRBV24-1 to TRBJ2-3; 10 nucleotides match TRBD2. The V gene end was trimmed by 3 bases and the J gene end by 2 bases; junction bases not matched to a gene: 7. Germline lookup yields CDR1 KGHDR and CDR2 SFDVKD. The CDR3 runs 17 residues. Written as DNA, the CDR3 is TGTGCCACCAGTGATAAGCTAGCGGGGGCCCTCACAGATACGCAGTATTTT. Protein sequence: CATSDKLAGALTDTQYF.